The present T cell receptor (beta chain) was sequenced within a study of blood T cell repertoires in COVID-19 (dated by TCRdb to the early 2020s). Looking at the study overall: Samples covering the acute and convalescent phases of COVID-19 were provided by collaborators in the United States, Italy and Spain. Where HLA class I and class II types were available, the types were taken from metadata supplied by the sample provider, not from assay-based typing. Nearly every sample came with metadata listing a de-identified subject ID, COVID-19 status, age in years and sex. Samples were obtained from the ongoing ImmuneRACE study (first 160 participants) and from 1,254 subjects provided by 6 global collaborators. A freely available public database, intended as a resource for researchers studying the immune response to SARS-CoV-2, is where the repertoires were released. Deeply sampled blood TCRbeta repertoires from subjects exposed to, actively infected with, or recovered from COVID-19 were included in the dataset. The prospective study material was composed of cDNA or gDNA derived from T cells, B-cell-depleted T cells, or PBMCs. Overall results and qualifications from the work: How much clinical and demographic metadata was included differed by source and by participant, and the metadata was provided uncurated.

The immunoSEQ Assay, a bias-controlled multiplex PCR, was used to amplify TCRbeta CDR3 regions from genomic DNA. Under the source paper's analysis protocol: Within the assay, amplification of reference gene primers was used to estimate how many nucleated cells each sample contained. To quantify the absolute abundance of each unique TCRbeta CDR3 rearrangement, sequence reads were collapsed and filtered. Productive Simpson clonality was computed per sample as the square root of Simpson's diversity index over productive rearrangements. The source is immuneACCESS, and TCRdb retained only in-frame sequences with V and J called. Part of the clones is not carried over; for the studies checked, unresolved V genes explain less than half of this, and the remainder is unexplained. Clone size and the V and J calls come from that table; the DNA yielded D and trimming. This sample is represented by 300,000 to 400,000 clones; 80% to 90% of them were singletons. The ten largest clones represent about 4.2% of the sample.

In the prospective study, participants were about 18 to 95 years old, resided in about two dozen geographic areas of the United States, and were enrolled through a virtual design. To assign participants to cohorts, the prospective study relied on clinical history that participants themselves reported in a screening survey and a study questionnaire. Mobile phlebotomists in the prospective study collected whole blood, serum and a nasopharyngeal or oropharyngeal swab from every participant. Over a roughly 2-month period, participants in the prospective study had the option of providing additional blood draws and questionnaires. Before DNA extraction, blood samples from the prospective study were shipped at room temperature or frozen. Concerning this clone itself: The antigen this receptor binds is unknown. There are no base qualities to consult, and no much larger clone falls within one base.

V is reduced by 4 bases and J by 11 bases, leaving a spacing of 20 bases between them. For CDR1 and CDR2, the germline V gene lists SGHTA and FQGNSA. There are 15 amino acids in the CDR3, from cysteine to phenylalanine inclusive. Of the read, only the CDR3 DNA is kept; its 45 bases are in frame from base 1. The rearrangement combines TRBV7-2 with TRBJ1-4; the D gene remains uncertain. The sequenced sample was PBMCs or T cells enriched from blood (not recorded which). The TCR was taken from a woman between 40 and 55 years old with acute COVID-19. CDR3 sequence: CASSSQSSRTGKLFF. The bases are TGTGCCAGCAGCTCGCAATCCTCAAGGACGGGGAAACTGTTTTTT.